Described below is a single T cell receptor (beta chain) sequence and its context. This sample was taken from a study of blood T cells in healthy people across ages. Per germline, CDR1 MNHNS and CDR2 SASEGT. With 1 base removed from V and 5 bases from J, the gap between germline ends came to 9 bases. CDR3 length equals 13 residues. For the second PCR, which ran for roughly 7 to 11 cycles, a sample-barcoded 5' primer and a J-beta primer mix were used. TCRdb redid the calling of the 5' RACE reads with MiXCR, one entry per CDR3 protein. This table has fewer than 2,000,000 distinct CDR3 sequences, 30% to 40% appearing once.

The chain employs TRBV6-1 and TRBJ2-7; D might be TRBD2 (5 bases). This TCR was sampled from a human donor in good health. The source material was blood. The CDR3 here is CASSEVIGDEQYF. As DNA, the CDR3 is TGTGCCAGCAGTGAAGTCATCGGGGACGAGCAGTACTTC.